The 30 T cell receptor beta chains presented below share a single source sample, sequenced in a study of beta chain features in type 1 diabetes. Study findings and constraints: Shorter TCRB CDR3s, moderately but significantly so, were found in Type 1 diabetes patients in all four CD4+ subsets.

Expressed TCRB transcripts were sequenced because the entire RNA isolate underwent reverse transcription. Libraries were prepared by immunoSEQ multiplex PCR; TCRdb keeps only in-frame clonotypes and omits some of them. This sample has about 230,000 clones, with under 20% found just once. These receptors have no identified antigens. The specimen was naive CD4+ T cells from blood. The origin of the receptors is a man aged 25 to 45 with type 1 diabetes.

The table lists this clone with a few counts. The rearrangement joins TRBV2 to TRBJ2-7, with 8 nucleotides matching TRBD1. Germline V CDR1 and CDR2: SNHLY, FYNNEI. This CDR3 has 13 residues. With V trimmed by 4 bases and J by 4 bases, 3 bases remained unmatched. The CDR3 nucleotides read TGTGCCAGCAGTGGGACAGGGAAATACGAGCAGTACTTC. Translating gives CASSGTGKYEQYF.

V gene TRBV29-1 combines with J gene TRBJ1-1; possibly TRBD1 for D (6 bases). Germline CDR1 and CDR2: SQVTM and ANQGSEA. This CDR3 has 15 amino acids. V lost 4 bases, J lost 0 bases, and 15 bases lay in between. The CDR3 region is CSVVRQGPMNTEAFF. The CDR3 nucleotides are TGCAGCGTTGTACGGCAGGGGCCCATGAACACTGAAGCTTTCTTT.

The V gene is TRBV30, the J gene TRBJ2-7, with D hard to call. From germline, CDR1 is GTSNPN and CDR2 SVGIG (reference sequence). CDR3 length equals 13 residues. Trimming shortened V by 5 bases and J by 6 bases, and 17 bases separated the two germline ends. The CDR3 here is CAWGSWLSGEQYF. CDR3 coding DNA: TGTGCCTGGGGTAGTTGGCTATCTGGCGAGCAGTACTTC. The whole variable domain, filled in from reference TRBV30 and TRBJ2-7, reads SQTIHQWPATLVQPVGSPLSLECTVEGTSNPNLYWYRQAAGRGLQLLFYSVGIGQISSEVPQNLSASRPQDRQFILSSKKLLLSDSGFYLCAWGSWLSGEQYFGPGTRLTVT.

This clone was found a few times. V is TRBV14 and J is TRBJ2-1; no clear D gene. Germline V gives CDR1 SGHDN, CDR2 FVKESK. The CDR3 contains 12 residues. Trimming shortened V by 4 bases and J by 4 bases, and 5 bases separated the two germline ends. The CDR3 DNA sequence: TGTGCCAGCAGCCTGAATTACAATGAGCAGTTCTTC. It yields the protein CASSLNYNEQFF.

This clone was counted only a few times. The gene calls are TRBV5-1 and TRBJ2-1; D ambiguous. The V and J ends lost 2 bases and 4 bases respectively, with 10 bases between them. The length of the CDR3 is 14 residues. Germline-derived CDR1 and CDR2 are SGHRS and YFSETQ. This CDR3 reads CASSFQTDYNEQFF. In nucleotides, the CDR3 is TGCGCCAGCAGCTTCCAGACGGATTACAATGAGCAGTTCTTC.

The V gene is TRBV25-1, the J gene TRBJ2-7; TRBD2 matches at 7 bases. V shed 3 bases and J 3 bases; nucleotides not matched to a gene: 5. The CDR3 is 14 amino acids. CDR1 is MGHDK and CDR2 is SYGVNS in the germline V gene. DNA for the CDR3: TGTGCCAGCAGTGAGCCGGGCGGGAGCTACGAGCAGTACTTC. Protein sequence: CASSEPGGSYEQYF.

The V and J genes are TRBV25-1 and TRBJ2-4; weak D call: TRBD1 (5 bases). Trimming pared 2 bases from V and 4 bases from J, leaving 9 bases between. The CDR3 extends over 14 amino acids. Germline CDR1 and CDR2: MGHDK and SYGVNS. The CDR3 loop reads CASSETTGKNIQYF. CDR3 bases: TGTGCCAGCAGTGAAACTACAGGAAAAAACATTCAGTACTTC. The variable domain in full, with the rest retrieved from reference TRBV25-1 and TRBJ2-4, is EADIYQTPRYLVIGTGKKITLECSQTMGHDKMYWYQQDPGMELHLIHYSYGVNSTEKGDLSSESTVSRIRTEHFPLTLESARPSHTSQYLCASSETTGKNIQYFGAGTRLSVL.

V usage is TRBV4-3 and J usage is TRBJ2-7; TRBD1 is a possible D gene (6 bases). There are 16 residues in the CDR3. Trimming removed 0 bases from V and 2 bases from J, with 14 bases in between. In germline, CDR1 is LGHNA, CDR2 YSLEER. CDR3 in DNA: TGCGCCAGCAGCCAAGATCGGCAGGGGTCAACCTACGAGCAGTACTTC. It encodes CASSQDRQGSTYEQYF.

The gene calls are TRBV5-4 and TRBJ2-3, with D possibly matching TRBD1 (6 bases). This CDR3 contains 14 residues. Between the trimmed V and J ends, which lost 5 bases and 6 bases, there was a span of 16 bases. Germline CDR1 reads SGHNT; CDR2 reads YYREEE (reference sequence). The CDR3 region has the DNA TGTGCCAGCAGTTATCAGGGGATTAGTGATACGCAGTATTTT. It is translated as CASSYQGISDTQYF.

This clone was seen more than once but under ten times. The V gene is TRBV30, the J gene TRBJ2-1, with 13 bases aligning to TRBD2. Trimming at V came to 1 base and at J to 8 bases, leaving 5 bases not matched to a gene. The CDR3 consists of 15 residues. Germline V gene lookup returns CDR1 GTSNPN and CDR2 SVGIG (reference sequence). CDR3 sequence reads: CAWSGTSGSQDEQFF. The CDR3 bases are TGTGCCTGGAGTGGGACTAGCGGGAGTCAGGATGAGCAGTTCTTC.

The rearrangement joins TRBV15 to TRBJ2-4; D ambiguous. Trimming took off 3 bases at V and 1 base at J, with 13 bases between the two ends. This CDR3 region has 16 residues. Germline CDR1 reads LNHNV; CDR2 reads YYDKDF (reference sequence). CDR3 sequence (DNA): TGTGCCACCAGCAGTGGTCCGGGTTCGGCCAAAAACATTCAGTACTTC. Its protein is CATSSGPGSAKNIQYF.

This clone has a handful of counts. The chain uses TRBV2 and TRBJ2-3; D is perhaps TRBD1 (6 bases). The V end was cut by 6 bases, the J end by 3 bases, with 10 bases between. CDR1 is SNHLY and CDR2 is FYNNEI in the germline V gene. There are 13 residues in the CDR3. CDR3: CASRGQGTDTQYF. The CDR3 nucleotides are TGTGCCAGCAGGGGTCAGGGGACAGATACGCAGTATTTT.

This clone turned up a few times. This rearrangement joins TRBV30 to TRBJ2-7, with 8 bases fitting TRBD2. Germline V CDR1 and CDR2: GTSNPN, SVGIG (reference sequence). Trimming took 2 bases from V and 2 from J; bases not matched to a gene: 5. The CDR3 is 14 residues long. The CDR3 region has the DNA TGTGCCTGGAGTCCAGCGGGAGCCCCCTACGAGCAGTACTTC. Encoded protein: CAWSPAGAPYEQYF.

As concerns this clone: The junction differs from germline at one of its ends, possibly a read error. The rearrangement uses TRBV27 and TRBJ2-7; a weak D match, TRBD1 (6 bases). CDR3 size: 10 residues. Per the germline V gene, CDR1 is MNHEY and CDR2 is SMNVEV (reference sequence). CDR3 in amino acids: CASRTGWMHF. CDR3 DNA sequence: TGTGCCAGCAGGACAGGTTGGATGCACTTC.

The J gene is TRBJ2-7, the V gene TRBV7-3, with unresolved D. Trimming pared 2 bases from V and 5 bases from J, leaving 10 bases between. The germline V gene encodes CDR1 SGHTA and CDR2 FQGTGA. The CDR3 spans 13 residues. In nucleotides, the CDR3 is TGTGCCAGCAGCTTAGTGGGGAACGACGAGCAGTACTTC. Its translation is CASSLVGNDEQYF.

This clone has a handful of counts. The CDR3 nucleotides read TGTGCCAGCTCACCAAGGGGACAGAACACTGAAGCTTTCTTT. This gives the protein CASSPRGQNTEAFF. V gene TRBV18 combines with J gene TRBJ1-1; TRBD1 is a possible D gene (6 bases). This CDR3 has 14 amino acids. CDR1 KGHSH and CDR2 LQKENI come from the germline V gene. Trimming removed 2 bases from V and 1 base from J, with 8 bases in between.

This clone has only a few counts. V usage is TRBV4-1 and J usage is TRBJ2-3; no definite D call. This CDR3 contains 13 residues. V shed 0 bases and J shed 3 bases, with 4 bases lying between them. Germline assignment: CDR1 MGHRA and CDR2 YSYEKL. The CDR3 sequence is CASSQELTDTQYF. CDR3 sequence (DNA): TGCGCCAGCAGCCAAGAGTTGACAGATACGCAGTATTTT.

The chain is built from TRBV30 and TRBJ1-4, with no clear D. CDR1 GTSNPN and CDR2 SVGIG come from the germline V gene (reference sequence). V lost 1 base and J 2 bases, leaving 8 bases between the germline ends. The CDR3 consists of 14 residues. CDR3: CAWSGSDTNEKLFF. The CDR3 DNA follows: TGTGCCTGGAGTGGATCGGACACTAATGAAAAACTGTTTTTT.

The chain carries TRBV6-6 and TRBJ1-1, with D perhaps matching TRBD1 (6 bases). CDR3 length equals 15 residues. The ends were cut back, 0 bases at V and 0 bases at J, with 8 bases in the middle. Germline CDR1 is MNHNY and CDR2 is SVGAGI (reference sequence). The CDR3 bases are TGTGCCAGCAGTTACTCGACAGGCGTGAACACTGAAGCTTTCTTT. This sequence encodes CASSYSTGVNTEAFF.

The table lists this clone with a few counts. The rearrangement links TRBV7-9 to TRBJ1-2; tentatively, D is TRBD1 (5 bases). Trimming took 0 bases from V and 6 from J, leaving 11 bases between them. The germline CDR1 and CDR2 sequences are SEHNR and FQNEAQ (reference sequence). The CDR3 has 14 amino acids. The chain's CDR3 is CASSLADNWNGYTF. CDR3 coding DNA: TGTGCCAGCAGCTTAGCGGACAATTGGAATGGCTACACCTTC.

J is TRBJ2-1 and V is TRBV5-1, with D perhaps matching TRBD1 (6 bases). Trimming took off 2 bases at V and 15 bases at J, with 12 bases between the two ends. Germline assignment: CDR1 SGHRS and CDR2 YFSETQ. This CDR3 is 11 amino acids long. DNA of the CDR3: TGCGCCAGCAGCTTCCAGGGGAGCCTGTTCTTC. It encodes CASSFQGSLFF.

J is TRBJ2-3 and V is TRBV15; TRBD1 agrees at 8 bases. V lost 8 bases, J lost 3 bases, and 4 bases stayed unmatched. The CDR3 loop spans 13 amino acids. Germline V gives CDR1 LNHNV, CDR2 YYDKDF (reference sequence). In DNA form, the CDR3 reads TGTGCCACCGACAGGGGACGGACAGATACGCAGTATTTT. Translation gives CATDRGRTDTQYF.

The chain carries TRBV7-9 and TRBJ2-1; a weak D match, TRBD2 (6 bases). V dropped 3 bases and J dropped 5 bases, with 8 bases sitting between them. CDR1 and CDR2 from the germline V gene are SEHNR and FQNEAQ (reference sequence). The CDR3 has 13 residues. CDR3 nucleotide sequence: TGTGCCAGCAGCTTGGAGGGGCACAATGAGCAGTTCTTC. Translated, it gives CASSLEGHNEQFF.

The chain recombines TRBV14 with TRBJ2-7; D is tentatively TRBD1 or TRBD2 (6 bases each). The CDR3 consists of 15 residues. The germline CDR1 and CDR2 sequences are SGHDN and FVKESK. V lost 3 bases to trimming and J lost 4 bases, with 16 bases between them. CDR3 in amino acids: CASSQAPGAKYEQYF. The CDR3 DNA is TGTGCCAGCAGCCAGGCCCCGGGGGCGAAATACGAGCAGTACTTC.

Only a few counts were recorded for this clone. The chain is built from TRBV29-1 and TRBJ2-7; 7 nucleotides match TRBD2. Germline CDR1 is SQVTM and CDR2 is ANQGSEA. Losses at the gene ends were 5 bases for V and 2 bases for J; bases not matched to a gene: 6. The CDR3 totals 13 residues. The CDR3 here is CSVSGEFAYEQYF. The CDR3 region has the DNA TGCAGCGTTAGCGGGGAATTTGCCTACGAGCAGTACTTC.

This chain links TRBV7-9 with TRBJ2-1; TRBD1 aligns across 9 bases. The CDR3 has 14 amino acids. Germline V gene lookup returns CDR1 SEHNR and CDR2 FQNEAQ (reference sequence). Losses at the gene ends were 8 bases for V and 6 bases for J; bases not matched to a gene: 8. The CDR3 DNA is TGTGCCAGCGACCTTGGGACAGGGTTCAATGAGCAGTTCTTC. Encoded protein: CASDLGTGFNEQFF. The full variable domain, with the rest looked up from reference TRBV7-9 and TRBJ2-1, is DTGVSQNPRHKITKRGQNVTFRCDPISEHNRLYWYRQTLGQGPEFLTYFQNEAQLEKSRLLSDRFSAERPKGSFSTLEIQRTEQGDSAMYLCASDLGTGFNEQFFGPGTRLTVL.

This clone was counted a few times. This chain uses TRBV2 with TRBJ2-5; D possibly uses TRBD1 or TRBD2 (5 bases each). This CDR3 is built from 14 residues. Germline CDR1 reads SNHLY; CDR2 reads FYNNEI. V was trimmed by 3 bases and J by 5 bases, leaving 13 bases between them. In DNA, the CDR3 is TGTGCCAGCAGTGAGAGGGCAGGGTGGGAGACCCAGTACTTC. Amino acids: CASSERAGWETQYF.

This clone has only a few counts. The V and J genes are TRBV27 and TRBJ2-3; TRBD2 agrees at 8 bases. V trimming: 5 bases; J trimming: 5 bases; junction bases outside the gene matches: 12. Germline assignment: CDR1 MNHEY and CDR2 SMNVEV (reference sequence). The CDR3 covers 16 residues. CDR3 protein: CASSPAGREARDTQYF. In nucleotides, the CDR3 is TGTGCCAGCAGTCCCGCCGGGCGGGAGGCGAGAGATACGCAGTATTTT.

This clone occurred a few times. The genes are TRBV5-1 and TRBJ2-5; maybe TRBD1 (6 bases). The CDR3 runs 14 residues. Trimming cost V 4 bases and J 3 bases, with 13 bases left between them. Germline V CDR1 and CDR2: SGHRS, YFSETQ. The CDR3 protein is CASSQGQLKETQYF. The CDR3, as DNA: TGCGCCAGCAGCCAAGGACAGTTGAAAGAGACCCAGTACTTC.

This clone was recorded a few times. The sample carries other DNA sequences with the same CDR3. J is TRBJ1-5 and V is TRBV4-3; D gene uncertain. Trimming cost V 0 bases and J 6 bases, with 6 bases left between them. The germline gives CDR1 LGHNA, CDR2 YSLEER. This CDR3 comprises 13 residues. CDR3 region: CASSQDVSQPQHF. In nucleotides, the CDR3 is TGCGCCAGCAGCCAAGATGTTAGTCAGCCCCAGCATTTT.